One and the same sample provided the 2 T cell receptor beta chains below, sequenced in a study of blood T cell repertoires in COVID-19. Sequencing used immunoSEQ multiplex PCR; TCRdb keeps in-frame clones, though not all of them. The sample shows around 250,000 clones, approximately 85% of them seen only once. Sequencing input: peripheral blood. The receptors were sampled from a man aged 50 or older with active or convalescent COVID-19.

This rearrangement joins TRBV9 to TRBJ2-7, with D possibly being TRBD1 (5 bases). The V end lost 1 base, the J end lost 9 bases, and 23 bases lay between the germline ends. The CDR3 covers 16 residues. Germline V gives CDR1 SGDLS, CDR2 YYNGEE. CDR3 sequence reads: CASSVSPVGQGGAQYF. CDR3 nucleotides: TGTGCCAGCAGCGTATCCCCAGTGGGCCAGGGTGGTGCGCAGTACTTC.

This rearrangement joins TRBV25-1 to TRBJ1-2; maybe TRBD1 (5 bases). The CDR3 covers 14 residues. Germline CDR1 and CDR2: MGHDK and SYGVNS. V lost 4 bases and J lost 5, with 14 bases in between. For the CDR3, the DNA is TGTGCCAGCAGTGCCAGTCTCGGGGGTTATGGCTACACCTTC. Its protein product is CASSASLGGYGYTF.